This is a list of T cell receptor beta chains from one sample in a study of shared clonotypes between healthy human individuals. Assay: immunoSEQ multiplex PCR; the TCRdb copy retains only in-frame clones and omits some. The data show some 96,000 clones, about half seen once. The sequenced sample consisted of PBMCs. These receptor sequences come from a woman aged 40 to 50 in good health. Some clones in this sample may be carry-over from other donors' samples. Both conserved end residues are part of each CDR3.

v_call	j_call	cdr3_aa
TRBV28	TRBJ1-5	CASSTSRGGGGNQPQHF
TRBV29-1	TRBJ2-1	CSVGSGNEQFF
TRBV28	TRBJ1-3	CASSFSPGAGNTIYF
TRBV6-5	TRBJ1-2	CASSTLIQASYGYTF
TRBV5-6	TRBJ1-4	CASSFWPGTGAEKLFF
TRBV10-1	TRBJ2-5	CASSGTGGRGTQYF
TRBV7-8	NA	CASSLTGDEQYF
TRBV4-2	TRBJ1-1	CASSQEARSYAEAFF
TRBV12-5	TRBJ1-4	CASGRLTPSEATNEKLFF
TRBV30	TRBJ1-2	CAWSVGEYGYTF
TRBV29-1	TRBJ2-7	CSALTGGLNEQYF
TRBV6-1	TRBJ1-5	CASSERWDQPQHF
TRBV27	TRBJ2-7	CASSVTWTSGSYEQYF
TRBV7-2	TRBJ1-3	CASSQRTGSGNTIYF
TRBV9	TRBJ2-5	CASRVGIETQYF
TRBV4-1	TRBJ1-1	CASSRQGGDTEAFF
TRBV7-2	TRBJ2-7	CASSSSGRPGGEQYF
TRBV7-9	TRBJ1-5	CASSLDNQPQHF
TRBV30	TRBJ2-7	CASASGGSYEQYF
TRBV19	TRBJ1-1	CASRRQGMNTEAFF
TRBV7-9	TRBJ2-7	CASSQELAVNSYEQYF
TRBV18	NA	CASSLSGGSYEQYF
TRBV28	TRBJ2-2	CASRGPANTGELFF
TRBV18	TRBJ1-1	CASSPPSGTEAFF